This T cell receptor beta chain was sequenced during a study of T cells in tuberculosis. At the level of the study: This South African cohort compared adolescents with or without latent tuberculosis against adults with active tuberculosis.

The repertoire was sequenced with immunoSEQ multiplex PCR; TCRdb's copy has only in-frame clones and lacks some. The repertoire holds around 33,000 clones, with about 90% as singletons. Time point indicated: new active TB diagnosis, blood taken before or within 7 days of starting treatment. The CDR3 sequence is 14 residues long. The germline gives CDR1 SGHRS, CDR2 YFSETQ. V was pared by 4 bases and J by 4 bases, with 4 bases of the junction left unmatched. The chain recombines TRBV5-1 with TRBJ1-2, with 10 bases lining up with TRBD1. The source material was PBMCs, sampled at tuberculosis diagnosis. This clonotype originated in an adult with tuberculosis. Some clones in this sample may be carry-over from other donors' samples. DNA for the CDR3: TGCGCCAGCAGCACGACAGGGGGCGTCTATGGCTACACCTTC. This gives the protein CASSTTGGVYGYTF. The variable domain in full, with the rest retrieved from reference TRBV5-1 and TRBJ1-2, is KAGVTQTPRYLIKTRGQQVTLSCSPISGHRSVSWYQQTPGQGLQFLFEYFSETQRNKGNFPGRFSGRQFSNSRSEMNVSTLELGDSALYLCASSTTGGVYGYTFGSGTRLTVV.